This is a list of T cell receptor beta chains from one sample in a study of response to subunit inactivated influenza vaccine. TCRdb reprocessed the RT-PCR reads via MiXCR and lists one record per CDR3 protein. This sample has 450,000 to 600,000 distinct CDR3 sequences, with about 8% found just once. Specimen: PBMCs from blood, collected around 25 months after vaccination. The receptors originated from a man aged 50-75 years who received an inactivated influenza vaccine. Each CDR3 is given with its conserved first and last residue. The order of the fields is V gene, CDR3 protein.

V: TRBV6-1; CDR3: CASSERRGGWELFF
V: TRBV12-3/TRBV12-4; CDR3: CASRTQRNTEAFF
V: TRBV6-1; CDR3: CASRRGQASYEQYF
V: TRBV4-3; CDR3: CASSQEGAAGNTQYF
V: TRBV7-9; CDR3: CASSFGSLDGDIQYF
V: TRBV5-6; CDR3: CASSYSTGPREKLFF
V: TRBV2; CDR3: CASSRMGQSNQPQHF
V: TRBV2; CDR3: CASSEYGNTIYF
V: TRBV7-9; CDR3: CASSLDPGHEQYF
V: TRBV7-8; CDR3: CASSLRAGRQVAKNIQYF
V: TRBV15; CDR3: CATSRVSLAGDHEQYF
V: TRBV7-8; CDR3: CASKDREIEQYF
V: TRBV12-3/TRBV12-4; CDR3: CASRLQGSGNTIYF
V: TRBV20-1; CDR3: CSAAKAPSSGGSPEGDTQYF
V: TRBV5-6; CDR3: CASSNKGLAGVETQYF
V: TRBV7-2; CDR3: CASSPRGRNTIYF
V: TRBV20-1; CDR3: CSERRGTVDEQFF
V: TRBV4-3; CDR3: CASSQNRGPGETQYF
V: TRBV20-1; CDR3: CSARGKLENEQFF
V: TRBV30; CDR3: CAWSSSDGELFF
V: TRBV3-1; CDR3: CASSQGGTGYEQYF
V: TRBV7-9; CDR3: CASSSLGTASDTQYF
V: TRBV3-1; CDR3: CASSRGTATGELFF
V: TRBV18; CDR3: CASSPPSKGYQETQYF
V: TRBV4-3; CDR3: CASSQDVTNSIYEQYF
V: TRBV14; CDR3: CASSQDRYRQETQYF
V: TRBV4-1; CDR3: CASSQGGSNNYGYTF
V: TRBV5-5; CDR3: CASSFGTSSSGANVLTF
V: TRBV20-1; CDR3: CSAFPRTSGQETQYF
V: TRBV29-1; CDR3: CSVEKGTRGDTQYF
V: TRBV28; CDR3: CASRESYEQYF
V: TRBV20-1; CDR3: CSERLAGGRETQYF
V: TRBV28; CDR3: CASSSGSRRGETQYF